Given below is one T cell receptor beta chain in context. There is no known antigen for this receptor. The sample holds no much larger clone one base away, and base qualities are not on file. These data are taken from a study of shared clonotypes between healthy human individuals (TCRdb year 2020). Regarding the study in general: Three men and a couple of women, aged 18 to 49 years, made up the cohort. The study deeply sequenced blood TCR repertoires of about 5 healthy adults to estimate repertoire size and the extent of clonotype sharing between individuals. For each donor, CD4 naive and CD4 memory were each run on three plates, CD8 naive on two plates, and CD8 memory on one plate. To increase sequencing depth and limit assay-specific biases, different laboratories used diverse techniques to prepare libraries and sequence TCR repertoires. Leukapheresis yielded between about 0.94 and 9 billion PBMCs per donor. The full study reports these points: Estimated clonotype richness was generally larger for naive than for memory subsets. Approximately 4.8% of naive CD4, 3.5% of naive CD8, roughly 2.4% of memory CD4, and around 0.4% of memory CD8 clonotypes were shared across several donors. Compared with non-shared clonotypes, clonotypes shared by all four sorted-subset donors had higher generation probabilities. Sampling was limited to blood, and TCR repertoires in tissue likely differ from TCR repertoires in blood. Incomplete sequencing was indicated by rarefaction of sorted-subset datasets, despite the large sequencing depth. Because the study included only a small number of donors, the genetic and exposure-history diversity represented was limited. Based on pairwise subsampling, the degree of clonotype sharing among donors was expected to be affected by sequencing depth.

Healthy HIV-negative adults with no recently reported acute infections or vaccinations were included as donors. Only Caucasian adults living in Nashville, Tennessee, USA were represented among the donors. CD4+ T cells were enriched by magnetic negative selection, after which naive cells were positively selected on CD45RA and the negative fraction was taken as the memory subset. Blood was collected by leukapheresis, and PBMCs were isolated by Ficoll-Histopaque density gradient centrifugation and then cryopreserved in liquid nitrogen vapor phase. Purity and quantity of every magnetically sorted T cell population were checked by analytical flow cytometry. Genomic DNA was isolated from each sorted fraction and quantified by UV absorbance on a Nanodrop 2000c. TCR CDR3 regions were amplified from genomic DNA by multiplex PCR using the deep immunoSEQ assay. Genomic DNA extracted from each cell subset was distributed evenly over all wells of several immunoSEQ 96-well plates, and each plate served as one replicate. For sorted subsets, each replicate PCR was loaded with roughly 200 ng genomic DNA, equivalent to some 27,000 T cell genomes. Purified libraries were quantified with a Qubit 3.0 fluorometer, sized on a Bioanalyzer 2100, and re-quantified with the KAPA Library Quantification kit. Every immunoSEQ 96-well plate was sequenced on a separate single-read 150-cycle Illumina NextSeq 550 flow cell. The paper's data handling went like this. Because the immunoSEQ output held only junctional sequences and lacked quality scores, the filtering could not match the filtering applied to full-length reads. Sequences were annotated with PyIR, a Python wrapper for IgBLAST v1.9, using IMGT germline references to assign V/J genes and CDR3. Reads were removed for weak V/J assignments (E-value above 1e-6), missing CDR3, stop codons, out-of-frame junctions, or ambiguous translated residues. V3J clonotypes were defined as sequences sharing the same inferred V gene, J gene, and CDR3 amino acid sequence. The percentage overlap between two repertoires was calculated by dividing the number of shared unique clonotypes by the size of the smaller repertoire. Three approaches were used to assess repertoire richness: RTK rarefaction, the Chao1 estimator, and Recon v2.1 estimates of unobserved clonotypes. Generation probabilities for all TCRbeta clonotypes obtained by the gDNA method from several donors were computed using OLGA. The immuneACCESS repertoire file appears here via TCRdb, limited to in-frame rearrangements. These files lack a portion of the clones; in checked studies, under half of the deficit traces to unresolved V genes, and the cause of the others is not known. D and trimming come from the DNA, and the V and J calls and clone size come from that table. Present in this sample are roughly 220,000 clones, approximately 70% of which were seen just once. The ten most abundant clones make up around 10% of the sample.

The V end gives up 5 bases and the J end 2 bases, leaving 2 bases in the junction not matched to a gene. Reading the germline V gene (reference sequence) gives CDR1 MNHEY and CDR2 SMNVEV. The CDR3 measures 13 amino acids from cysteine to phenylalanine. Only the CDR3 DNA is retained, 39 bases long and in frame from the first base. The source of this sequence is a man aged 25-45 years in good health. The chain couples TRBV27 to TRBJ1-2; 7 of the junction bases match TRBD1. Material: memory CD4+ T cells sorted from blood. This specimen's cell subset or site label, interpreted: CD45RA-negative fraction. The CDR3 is CASSPTGNYGYTF. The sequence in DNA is TGTGCCAGCAGTCCGACAGGGAACTATGGCTACACCTTC.